One and the same sample provided the 15 T cell receptor beta chains below, sequenced in a study of regulatory T cells in long-lasting Graves disease. Time point indicated: persistent/refractory GD, antithyroid drugs over 5 years with positive TRAb. PBMC-extracted RNA yielded the TCR library. Investigators prepared the TCR beta libraries by applying iRepertoire HTBI primers and Arm-PCR of CDR3 regions. TCRdb independently ran MiXCR on the multiplex PCR reads; one entry per CDR3 protein. The repertoire holds some 340,000 distinct CDR3 sequences, with 20% to 25% as singletons. The sample was peripheral blood mononuclear cells (PBMCs), taken when the disease was refractory, from a patient treated with antithyroid drugs. The receptors originated from a woman aged 40 to 50 with Graves disease.

The chain combines TRBV30 with TRBJ1-4; weak D call: TRBD1 (5 bases). Germline values: CDR1 GTSNPN, CDR2 SVGIG (reference sequence). V dropped 7 bases and J dropped 5 bases, with 20 bases sitting between them. The CDR3 sequence is 15 residues long. The chain's CDR3 is CAYGRDPGPNEKLFF. In nucleotides, the CDR3 is TGTGCCTACGGCCGGGACCCGGGGCCAAATGAAAAACTGTTTTTT. The whole variable domain, filled in from reference TRBV30 and TRBJ1-4, reads SQTIHQWPATLVQPVGSPLSLECTVEGTSNPNLYWYRQAAGRGLQLLFYSVGIGQISSEVPQNLSASRPQDRQFILSSKKLLLSDSGFYLCAYGRDPGPNEKLFFGSGTQLSVL.

This clonotype was picked up a small number of times. This chain links TRBV19 with TRBJ1-4, with 7 positions matching TRBD1. Germline assignment: CDR1 LNHDA and CDR2 SQIVND (reference sequence). The CDR3 is 14 residues long. V was clipped by 6 bases and J by 3 bases; unmatched bases: 4. CDR3 sequence: CASSTDRSNEKLFF. DNA of the CDR3: TGTGCCAGTAGCACGGACAGGTCTAATGAAAAACTGTTTTTT. Full variable domain (remainder filled in from reference TRBV19 and TRBJ1-4): DGGITQSPKYLFRKEGQNVTLSCEQNLNHDAMYWYRQDPGQGLRLIYYSQIVNDFQKGDIAEGYSVSREKKESFPLTVTSAQKNPTAFYLCASSTDRSNEKLFFGSGTQLSVL.

Notes on this clonotype: At one boundary the junction diverges from the germline segment, which might be a read error. The chain has TRBV15 and TRBJ1-2; the D gene is possibly TRBD1 (6 bases). Germline V gives CDR1 LNHNV, CDR2 YYDKDF (reference sequence). This CDR3 has 12 residues. CDR3 sequence (DNA): TGTGCCACCAGCAGGGAAACCGGGACAAGACAATTC. This encodes CATSRETGTRQF.

This clonotype was recorded many times. J is TRBJ2-1 and V is TRBV20-1; TRBD2 matches 11 bases. The CDR3 extends over 14 amino acids. Unmatched junction bases numbered 8, after V lost 6 bases and J lost 7 bases. Per germline, CDR1 DFQATT and CDR2 SNEGSKA (reference sequence). The CDR3 spells CSADPSGRLNEQFF. The CDR3 DNA reads TGCAGTGCCGACCCTAGCGGGAGGCTGAATGAGCAGTTCTTC.

This clonotype was seen repeatedly, ten times or more. The chain uses TRBV6-2 or TRBV6-3 and TRBJ1-6, with D possibly TRBD1 on 5 matching bases. Germline-derived CDR1 and CDR2 are MNHEY and SVGEGT. Trimming removed 0 bases from V and 10 bases from J, with 13 bases in between. The CDR3 spans 15 residues. DNA for the CDR3: TGTGCCAGCAGTTACTCGACACAGGCAAACTCACCCCTCCACTTT. Protein sequence: CASSYSTQANSPLHF.

The chain couples TRBV5-5 to TRBJ1-4; no clear D gene. Between the trimmed V and J ends, which lost 4 bases and 7 bases, there was a span of 14 bases. CDR3 size: 14 residues. CDR1 SGHKS and CDR2 YYEKEE come from the germline V gene (reference sequence). In nucleotides, the CDR3 is TGTGCCAGCAGCCCGAGTCGTGAGCCTGAAAAACTGTTTTTT. Amino acids: CASSPSREPEKLFF.

J is TRBJ1-5 and V is TRBV12-3 or TRBV12-4, with D hard to call. The CDR3 has 13 residues. The V gene lost 5 bases and the J gene lost 3 bases, with 8 bases spanning the gap. This chain's CDR3 is CASSPRANQPQHF. The CDR3 coding sequence is TGTGCCAGCAGTCCCCGGGCCAATCAGCCCCAGCATTTT.

Many counts were recorded for this clonotype. The rearrangement links TRBV2 to TRBJ1-2; D not certain. Germline V gene sequence: CDR1 SNHLY, CDR2 FYNNEI. The CDR3 totals 13 residues. Trimming removed 10 bases at V and 3 bases at J, with 15 bases between. In DNA, the CDR3 is TGTGCCACTAAGTGGCGGGAGGACTATGGCTACACCTTC. As protein: CATKWREDYGYTF.

Ten or more counts support this clonotype. This chain connects TRBV10-2 to TRBJ1-5, with a weak D call TRBD1 (6 bases). V was pared by 6 bases and J by 1 base, with 13 bases between. The CDR3 consists of 15 residues. Germline lookup yields CDR1 WSHSY and CDR2 SAAADI. The CDR3 coding sequence is TGCGCCAGCAGAACAGGGAAGGGAAGCAATCAGCCCCAGCATTTT. It codes for CASRTGKGSNQPQHF.

This clonotype was recorded many times. J is TRBJ2-2 and V is TRBV28; 12 bases agree with TRBD1. The CDR3 has 17 amino acids. The germline V gene encodes CDR1 MDHEN and CDR2 SYDVKM. J was trimmed by 3 bases and V by 3 bases; bases with no gene match: 5. The CDR3 is CASSLGQGAGDTGELFF. The CDR3 DNA is TGTGCCAGCAGTTTGGGACAGGGGGCGGGGGACACCGGGGAGCTGTTTTTT.

V and J are TRBV14 and TRBJ2-5; maybe TRBD2 (7 bases). The CDR3 runs 15 residues. The ends were cut back, 6 bases at V and 3 bases at J, with 17 bases in the middle. The germline V gene encodes CDR1 SGHDN and CDR2 FVKESK. This chain's CDR3 is CASSRGGGPEETQYF. The CDR3 coding sequence is TGTGCCAGCAGTCGTGGGGGGGGCCCCGAAGAGACCCAGTACTTC. The full variable domain, with the rest looked up from reference TRBV14 and TRBJ2-5, is EAGVTQFPSHSVIEKGQTVTLRCDPISGHDNLYWYRRVMGKEIKFLLHFVKESKQDESGMPNNRFLAERTGGTYSTLKVQPAELEDSGVYFCASSRGGGPEETQYFGPGTRLLVL.

This clonotype has at least ten counts. V and J are TRBV20-1 and TRBJ2-5; the D gene is possibly TRBD1 (6 bases). Trimming took off 6 bases at V and 7 bases at J, with 21 bases between the two ends. The CDR3 runs 14 residues. The germline gives CDR1 DFQATT, CDR2 SNEGSKA (reference sequence). The CDR3 protein is CSAISDSWSGTQYF. CDR3 DNA: TGCAGTGCCATCTCGGACAGCTGGTCAGGGACCCAGTACTTC.

In its sample, this clonotype was seen many times. DNA of the CDR3: TGTGCCAGCAGTTTGACCAGGGGATTGCACGAGCAGTACTTC. Protein sequence: CASSLTRGLHEQYF. The chain couples TRBV28 to TRBJ2-7, with D perhaps TRBD1 (6 bases). Germline CDR1 is MDHEN and CDR2 is SYDVKM. The CDR3 totals 14 residues. Trimming left V 3 bases short and J 5 bases short, with 14 bases between. The full variable domain, its missing parts supplied by reference TRBV28 and TRBJ2-7, is DVKVTQSSRYLVKRTGEKVFLECVQDMDHENMFWYRQDPGLGLRLIYFSYDVKMKEKGDIPEGYSVSREKKERFSLILESASTNQTSMYLCASSLTRGLHEQYFGPGTRLTVT.

The chain is built from TRBV7-9 and TRBJ2-5, with 9 bases matching TRBD1. From germline, CDR1 is SEHNR and CDR2 FQNEAQ (reference sequence). This CDR3 is built from 17 residues. Unmatched junction bases numbered 9, after V lost 2 bases and J lost 2 bases. CDR3 DNA sequence: TGTGCCAGCAGCTTACGAACCGGGACAGGGCCACAAGAGACCCAGTACTTC. It codes for CASSLRTGTGPQETQYF.

There are a few counts of this clonotype. The rearrangement uses TRBV4-1 and TRBJ1-5; no clear D gene. The CDR3 is made up of 15 amino acids. Trimming removed 4 bases from V and 2 bases from J, with 12 bases in between. The germline gives CDR1 MGHRA, CDR2 YSYEKL. This CDR3 is CASSRLTDGNQPQHF. CDR3 nucleotide sequence: TGCGCCAGCAGCCGATTGACCGATGGCAATCAGCCCCAGCATTTT.